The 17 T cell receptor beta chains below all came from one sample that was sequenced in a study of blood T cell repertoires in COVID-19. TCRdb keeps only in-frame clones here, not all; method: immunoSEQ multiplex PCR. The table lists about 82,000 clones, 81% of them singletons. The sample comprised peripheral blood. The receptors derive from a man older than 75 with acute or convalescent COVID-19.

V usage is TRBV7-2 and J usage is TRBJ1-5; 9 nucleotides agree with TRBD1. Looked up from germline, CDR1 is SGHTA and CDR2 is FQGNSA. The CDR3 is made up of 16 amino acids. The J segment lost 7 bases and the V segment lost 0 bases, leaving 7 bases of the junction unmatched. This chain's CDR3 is CASSLANRGLRQPQHF. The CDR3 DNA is TGTGCCAGCAGCTTAGCCAACAGGGGGCTAAGGCAGCCCCAGCATTTT.

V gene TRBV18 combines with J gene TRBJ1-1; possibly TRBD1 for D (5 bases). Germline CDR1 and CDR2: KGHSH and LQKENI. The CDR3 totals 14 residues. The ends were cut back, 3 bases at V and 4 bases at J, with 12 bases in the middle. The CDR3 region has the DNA TGTGCCAGCTCACCGTGGACCGGGGGCACTGAAGCTTTCTTT. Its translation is CASSPWTGGTEAFF.

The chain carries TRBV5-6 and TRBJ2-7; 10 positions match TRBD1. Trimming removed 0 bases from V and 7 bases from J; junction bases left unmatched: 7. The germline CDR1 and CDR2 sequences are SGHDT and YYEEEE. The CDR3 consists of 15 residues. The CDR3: CASSLDGTGDREQYF. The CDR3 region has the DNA TGTGCCAGCAGCTTGGATGGGACAGGGGATCGTGAGCAGTACTTC.

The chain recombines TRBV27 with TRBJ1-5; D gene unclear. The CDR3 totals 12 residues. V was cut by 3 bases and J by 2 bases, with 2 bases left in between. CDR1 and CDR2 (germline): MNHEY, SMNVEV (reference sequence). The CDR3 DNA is TGTGCCAGCAGTTTCGGCAATCAGCCCCAGCATTTT. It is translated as CASSFGNQPQHF.

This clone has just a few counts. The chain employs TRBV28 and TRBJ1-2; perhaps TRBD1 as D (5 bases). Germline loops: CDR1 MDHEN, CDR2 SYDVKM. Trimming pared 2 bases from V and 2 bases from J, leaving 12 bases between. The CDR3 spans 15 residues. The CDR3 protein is CASSLAPRGNYGYTF. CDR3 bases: TGTGCCAGCAGTTTAGCACCCCGGGGGAACTATGGCTACACCTTC.

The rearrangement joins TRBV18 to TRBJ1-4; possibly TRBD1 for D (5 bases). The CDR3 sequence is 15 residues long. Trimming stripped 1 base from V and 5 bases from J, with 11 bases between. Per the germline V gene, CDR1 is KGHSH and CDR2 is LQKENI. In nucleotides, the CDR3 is TGTGCCAGCTCACCACTTCAGGGATCAAATGAAAAACTGTTTTTT. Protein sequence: CASSPLQGSNEKLFF.

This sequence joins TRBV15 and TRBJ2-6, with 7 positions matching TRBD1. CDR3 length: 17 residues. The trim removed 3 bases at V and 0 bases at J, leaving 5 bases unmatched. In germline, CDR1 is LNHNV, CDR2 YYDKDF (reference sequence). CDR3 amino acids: CATSRLTGNSGANVLTF. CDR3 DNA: TGTGCCACCAGCAGGTTGACAGGGAACTCTGGGGCCAACGTCCTGACTTTC. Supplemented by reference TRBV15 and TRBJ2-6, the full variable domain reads DAMVIQNPRYQVTQFGKPVTLSCSQTLNHNVMYWYQQKSSQAPKLLFHYYDKDFNNEADTPDNFQSRRPNTSFCFLDIRSPGLGDTAMYLCATSRLTGNSGANVLTFGAGSRLTVL.

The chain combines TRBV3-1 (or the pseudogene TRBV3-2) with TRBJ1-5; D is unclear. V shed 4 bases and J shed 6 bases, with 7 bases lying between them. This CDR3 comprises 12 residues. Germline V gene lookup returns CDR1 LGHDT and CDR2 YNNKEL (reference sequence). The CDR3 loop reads CASSRSGQPQHF. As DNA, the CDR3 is TGTGCCAGCAGCCGGTCGGGTCAGCCCCAGCATTTT.

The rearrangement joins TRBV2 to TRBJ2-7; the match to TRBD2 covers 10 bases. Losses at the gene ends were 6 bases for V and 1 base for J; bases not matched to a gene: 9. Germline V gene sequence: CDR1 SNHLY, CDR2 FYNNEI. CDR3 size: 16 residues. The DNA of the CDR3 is TGTGCCAGCAGACTTATAGCGGGAGGCCTTTCCTACGAGCAGTACTTC. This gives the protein CASRLIAGGLSYEQYF. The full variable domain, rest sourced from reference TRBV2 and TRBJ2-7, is EPEVTQTPSHQVTQMGQEVILRCVPISNHLYFYWYRQILGQKVEFLVSFYNNEISEKSEIFDDQFSVERPDGSNFTLKIRSTKLEDSAMYFCASRLIAGGLSYEQYFGPGTRLTVT.

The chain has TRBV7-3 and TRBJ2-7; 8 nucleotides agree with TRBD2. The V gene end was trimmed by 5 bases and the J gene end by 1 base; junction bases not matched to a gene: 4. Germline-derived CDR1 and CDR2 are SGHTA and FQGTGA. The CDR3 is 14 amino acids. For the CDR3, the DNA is TGTGCCAGCAGCCCGAGCGGGAGTTCCTACGAGCAGTACTTC. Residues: CASSPSGSSYEQYF.

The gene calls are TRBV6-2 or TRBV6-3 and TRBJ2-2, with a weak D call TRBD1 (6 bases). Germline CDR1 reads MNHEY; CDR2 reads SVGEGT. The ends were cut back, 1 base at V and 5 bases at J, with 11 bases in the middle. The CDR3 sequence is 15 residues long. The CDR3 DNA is TGTGCCAGCAGTTACTTCCCAGGGGAGACCGGGGAGCTGTTTTTT. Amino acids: CASSYFPGETGELFF.

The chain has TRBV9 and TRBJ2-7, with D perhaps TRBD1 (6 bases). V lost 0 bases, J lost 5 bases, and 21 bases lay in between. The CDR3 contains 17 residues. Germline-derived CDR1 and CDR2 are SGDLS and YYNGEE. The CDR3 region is CASSVGTGLRPRNEQYF. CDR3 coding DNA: TGTGCCAGCAGCGTAGGAACAGGGCTCAGGCCACGGAACGAGCAGTACTTC.

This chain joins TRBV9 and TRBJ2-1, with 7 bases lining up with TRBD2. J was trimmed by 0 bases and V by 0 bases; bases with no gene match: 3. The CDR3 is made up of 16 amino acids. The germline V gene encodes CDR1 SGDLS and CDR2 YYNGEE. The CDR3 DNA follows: TGTGCCAGCAGCGTAGGAAGCGGGACCTCCTACAATGAGCAGTTCTTC. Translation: CASSVGSGTSYNEQFF.

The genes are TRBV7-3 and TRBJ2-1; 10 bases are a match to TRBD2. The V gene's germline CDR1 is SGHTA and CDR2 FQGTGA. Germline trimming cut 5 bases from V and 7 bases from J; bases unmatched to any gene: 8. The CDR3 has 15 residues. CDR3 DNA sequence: TGTGCCAGCAGCCCAAGGACTAGCGGAGGGAATGAGCAGTTCTTC. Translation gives CASSPRTSGGNEQFF.

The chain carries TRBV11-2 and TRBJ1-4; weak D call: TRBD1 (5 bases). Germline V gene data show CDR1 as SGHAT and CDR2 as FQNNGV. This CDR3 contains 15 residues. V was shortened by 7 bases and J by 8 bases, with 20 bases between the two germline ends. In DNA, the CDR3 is TGTGCCAGCAAGCTTAGAAACAGGATAGGGGAAAAACTGTTTTTT. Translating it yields CASKLRNRIGEKLFF.

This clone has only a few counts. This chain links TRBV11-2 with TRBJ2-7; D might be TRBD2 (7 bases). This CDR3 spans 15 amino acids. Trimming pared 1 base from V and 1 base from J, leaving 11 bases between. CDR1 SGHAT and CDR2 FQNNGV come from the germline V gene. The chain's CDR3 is CASSLVRGGSYEQYF. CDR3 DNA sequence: TGTGCCAGCAGCTTAGTCAGGGGAGGGTCCTACGAGCAGTACTTC.

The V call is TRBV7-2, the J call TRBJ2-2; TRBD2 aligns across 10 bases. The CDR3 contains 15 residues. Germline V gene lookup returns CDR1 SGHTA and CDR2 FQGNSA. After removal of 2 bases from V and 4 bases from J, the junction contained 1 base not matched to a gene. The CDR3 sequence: CASSLRLAGTGELFF. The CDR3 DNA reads TGTGCCAGCAGCTTACGACTAGCGGGCACCGGGGAGCTGTTTTTT.